This is a list of T cell receptor beta chains from one sample in a study of a mutant IDH1 vaccine in newly diagnosed glioma. Sequenced by immunoSEQ multiplex PCR; TCRdb stores in-frame clones only, minus some. In the table there are roughly 99,000 clones, roughly 89% of which are singletons. Sequenced here: PBMCs, sampled from a glioma patient treated with radiotherapy, temozolomide or both. These receptors originate from a woman aged 50 to 65 with glioma. CDR3s include the opening cysteine and the closing phenylalanine or tryptophan. The order of the fields is D gene, clone size, V gene, J gene, CDR3 protein, CDR3 DNA. The D gene is left open where the match is weak. Some rows mark clone size as missing; the rest say once, few, many or name a class of expanded clone.

>TRBD2|-|TRBV18|TRBJ2-1
CASSPTSGRLSSYNEQFF
TGTGCCAGCTCACCGACTAGCGGGAGGCTGAGCTCCTACAATGAGCAGTTCTTC
>-|-|TRBV7-9|TRBJ2-5
CASSLQGQETQYF
TGTGCCAGCAGCCTGCAGGGTCAAGAGACCCAGTACTTC
>TRBD1|-|TRBV5-5|TRBJ1-6
CASSLDLRTGSRVGGSPLHF
TGTGCCAGCAGCTTGGATCTCAGGACAGGGAGTAGGGTTGGAGGTTCACCCCTCCACTTT
>TRBD1|-|TRBV6-1|TRBJ1-1
CASSAGQGRTEAFF
TGTGCCAGCAGTGCCGGACAGGGGCGGACTGAAGCTTTCTTT
>TRBD1|-|TRBV28|TRBJ1-5
CASSPGQAKQPQHF
TGTGCCAGCAGTCCCGGACAGGCCAAGCAGCCCCAGCATTTT
>-|-|TRBV11-2|TRBJ1-2
CASSPGGLYGYTF
TGTGCCAGCAGCCCCGGCGGACTCTATGGCTACACCTTC
>-|-|TRBV30|TRBJ1-5
CAWSVSGGQPQHF
TGTGCCTGGAGTGTATCCGGGGGTCAGCCCCAGCATTTT
>-|-|TRBV9|TRBJ2-3
CASSPLEDTQYF
TGTGCCAGCAGCCCCTTAGAGGATACGCAGTATTTT
>-|-|TRBV19|TRBJ2-5
CASSGTSETGTQYF
TGTGCCAGTAGTGGCACTAGCGAGACAGGGACCCAGTACTTC
>-|-|TRBV30|TRBJ2-3
CAWRWGVGTDTQYF
TGTGCCTGGAGGTGGGGGGTGGGCACAGATACGCAGTATTTT
>-|-|TRBV6-1|TRBJ1-1
CASSVPGPNTEAFF
TGTGCCAGCAGTGTCCCGGGGCCGAACACTGAAGCTTTCTTT
>-|-|TRBV7-9|TRBJ2-5
CASSLQETQYF
TGTGCCAGCAGCCTTCAAGAGACCCAGTACTTC
>-|-|TRBV5-1|TRBJ1-1
CASSLFDENTEAFF
TGCGCCAGCAGCTTGTTCGACGAGAACACTGAAGCTTTCTTT
>-|-|TRBV16|TRBJ2-6
CASSQSRGTVGRRGANVLTF
TGTGCCAGCAGCCAATCCAGAGGGACGGTCGGCCGGCGAGGGGCCAACGTCCTGACTTTC
>-|-|TRBV13|TRBJ2-2
CASRLGQSNTGELFF
TGTGCCAGCCGACTTGGGCAGTCGAACACCGGGGAGCTGTTTTTT
>TRBD1|once|TRBV30|TRBJ2-7
CAWRDRFPGPSYEQYF
TGTGCCTGGAGGGACAGGTTCCCCGGGCCCTCCTACGAGCAGTACTTC
>-|-|TRBV29-1|TRBJ1-5
CSVDSQHVPQHF
TGCAGCGTTGACTCACAACATGTTCCCCAGCATTTT
>-|-|TRBV7-3|TRBJ2-2
CASSLVGNTGELFF
TGTGCCAGCAGCTTGGTCGGGAACACCGGGGAGCTGTTTTTT
>-|-|TRBV20-1|TRBJ2-3
CSAPWTDTQYF
TGCAGTGCTCCTTGGACAGATACGCAGTATTTT
>-|-|TRBV7-8|TRBJ2-1
CASSRGPMKNNEQFF
TGTGCCAGCAGCCGGGGCCCAATGAAAAACAATGAGCAGTTCTTC
>TRBD1|-|TRBV6-1|TRBJ2-7
CASSELGTGGFHEQYF
TGTGCCAGCAGTGAATTGGGGACAGGGGGATTCCACGAGCAGTACTTC